This note documents a single TCR beta chain sequence. Libraries were prepared by immunoSEQ multiplex PCR; TCRdb keeps only in-frame clonotypes and omits some of them. The data show 150,000 or so clones, approximately 90% seen once. Germline V gene sequence: CDR1 ENHRY, CDR2 SYGVKD. There are 18 residues in the CDR3. V was clipped by 2 bases and J by 8 bases, with 26 bases between them. This entry belongs to a study of control samples from healthy donors and cancer patients. What was sequenced was blood. The chain couples TRBV10-3 to TRBJ2-3; D possibly corresponds to TRBD1 (6 bases). The source of this sequence is a man between 25 and 39 years old in good health. CDR3 sequence (DNA): TGTGCCATCAGTGAGGGTAGTCCGACACCACAGATACAGGGTACGCAGTATTTT. This encodes CAISEGSPTPQIQGTQYF.